This T cell receptor beta chain is drawn from a study of blood T cell repertoires in COVID-19. Per the authors' pipeline: Counts of nucleated cells, estimated from reference gene primer amplification, were obtained. Assay used: immunoSEQ multiplex PCR; TCRdb lists only in-frame clones, some missing. Clonal size and the V and J genes are those of that table, whereas D and trimming came from the DNA. The repertoire holds roughly 180,000 clones, with roughly nine tenths as singletons. Trimming pared 1 base from V and 3 bases from J, leaving 10 bases between. The CDR3 has 14 residues. CDR1 is SGHRS and CDR2 is YFSETQ in the germline V gene.

This TCR was sampled from an older man with active or convalescent COVID-19. The sample comprised peripheral blood. J is TRBJ2-5 and V is TRBV5-1; D ambiguous. The CDR3 nucleotides are TGCGCCAGCAGCTTGTTTGGCGGTAAAGAGACCCAGTACTTC. Translated, it gives CASSLFGGKETQYF.